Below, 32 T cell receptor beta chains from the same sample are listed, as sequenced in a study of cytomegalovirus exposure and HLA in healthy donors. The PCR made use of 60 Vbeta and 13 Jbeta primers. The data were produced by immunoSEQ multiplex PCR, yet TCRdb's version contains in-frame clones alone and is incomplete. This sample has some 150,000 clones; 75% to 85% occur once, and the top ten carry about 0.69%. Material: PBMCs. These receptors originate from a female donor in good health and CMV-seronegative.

This chain's CDR3 is CASSSRLAGGPTDTQYF. CDR3 sequence (DNA): TGTGCCAGCAGCTCCCGACTAGCGGGGGGGCCGACAGATACGCAGTATTTT. The rearrangement uses TRBV7-3 and TRBJ2-3; 14 nucleotides match TRBD2. This CDR3 contains 17 residues. Germline V gives CDR1 SGHTA, CDR2 FQGTGA. Unmatched junction bases numbered 6, after V lost 4 bases and J lost 3 bases.

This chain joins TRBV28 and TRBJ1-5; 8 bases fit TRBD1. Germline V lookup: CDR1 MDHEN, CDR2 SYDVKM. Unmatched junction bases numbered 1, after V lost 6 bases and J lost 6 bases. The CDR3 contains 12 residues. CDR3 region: CASSQGAQPQHF. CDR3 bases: TGTGCCAGCAGCCAGGGGGCTCAGCCCCAGCATTTT.

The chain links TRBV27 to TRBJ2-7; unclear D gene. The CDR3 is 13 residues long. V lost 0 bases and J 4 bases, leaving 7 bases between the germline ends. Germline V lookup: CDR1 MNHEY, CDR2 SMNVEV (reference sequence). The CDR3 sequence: CASSLSGDYEQYF. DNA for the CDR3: TGTGCCAGCAGTTTATCAGGAGATTACGAGCAGTACTTC.

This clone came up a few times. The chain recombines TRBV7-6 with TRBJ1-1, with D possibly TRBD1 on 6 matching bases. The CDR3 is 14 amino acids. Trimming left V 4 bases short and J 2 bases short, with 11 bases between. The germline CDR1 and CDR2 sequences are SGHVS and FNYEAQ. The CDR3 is CASSSRGLNTEAFF. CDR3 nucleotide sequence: TGTGCCAGCAGCTCCAGGGGTTTAAACACTGAAGCTTTCTTT. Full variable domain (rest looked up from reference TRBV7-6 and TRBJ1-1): GAGVSQSPRYKVTKRGQDVALRCDPISGHVSLYWYRQALGQGPEFLTYFNYEAQQDKSGLPNDRFSAERPEGSISTLTIQRTEQRDSAMYRCASSSRGLNTEAFFGQGTRLTVV.

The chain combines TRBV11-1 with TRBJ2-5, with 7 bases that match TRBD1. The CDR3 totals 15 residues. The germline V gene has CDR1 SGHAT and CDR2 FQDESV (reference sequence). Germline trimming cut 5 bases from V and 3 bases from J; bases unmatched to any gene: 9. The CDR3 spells CASSPIIDREETQYF. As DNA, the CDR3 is TGTGCCAGCAGCCCTATTATTGACAGGGAAGAGACCCAGTACTTC.

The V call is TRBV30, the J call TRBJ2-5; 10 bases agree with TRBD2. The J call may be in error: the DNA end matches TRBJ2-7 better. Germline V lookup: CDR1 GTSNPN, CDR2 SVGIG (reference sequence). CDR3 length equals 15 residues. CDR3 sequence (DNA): TGTGCCTGGAGTGTAGCTAGCGGGGGCTTCTACGAGCAGTACTTC. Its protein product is CAWSVASGGFYEQYF.

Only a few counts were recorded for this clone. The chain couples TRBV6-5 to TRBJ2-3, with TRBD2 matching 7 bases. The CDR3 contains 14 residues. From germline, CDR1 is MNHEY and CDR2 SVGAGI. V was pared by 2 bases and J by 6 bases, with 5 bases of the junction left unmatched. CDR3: CASSYRLAADTQYF. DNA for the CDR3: TGTGCCAGCAGTTACCGACTAGCCGCGGATACGCAGTATTTT.

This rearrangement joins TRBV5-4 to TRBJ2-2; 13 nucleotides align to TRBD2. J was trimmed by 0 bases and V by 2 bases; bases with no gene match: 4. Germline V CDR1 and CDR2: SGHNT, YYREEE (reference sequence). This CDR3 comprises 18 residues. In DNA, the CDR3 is TGTGCCAGCAGCTTCGGACTAGCGGGAGCCTCGAACACCGGGGAGCTGTTTTTT. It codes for CASSFGLAGASNTGELFF.

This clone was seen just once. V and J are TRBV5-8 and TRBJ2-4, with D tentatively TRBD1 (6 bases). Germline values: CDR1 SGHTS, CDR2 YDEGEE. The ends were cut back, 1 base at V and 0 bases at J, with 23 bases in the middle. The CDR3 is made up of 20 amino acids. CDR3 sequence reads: CASSLRNGFRGDIAKNIQYF. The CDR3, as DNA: TGTGCCAGCAGCTTGAGGAATGGCTTCAGGGGAGACATAGCCAAAAACATTCAGTACTTC.

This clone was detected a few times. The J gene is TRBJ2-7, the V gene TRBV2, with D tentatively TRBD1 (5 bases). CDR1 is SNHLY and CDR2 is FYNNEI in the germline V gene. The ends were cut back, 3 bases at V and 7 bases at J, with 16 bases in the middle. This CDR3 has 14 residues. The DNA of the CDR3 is TGTGCCAGCAGTGACGGGTCAGGGCAAAGTGAGCAGTACTTC. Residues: CASSDGSGQSEQYF.

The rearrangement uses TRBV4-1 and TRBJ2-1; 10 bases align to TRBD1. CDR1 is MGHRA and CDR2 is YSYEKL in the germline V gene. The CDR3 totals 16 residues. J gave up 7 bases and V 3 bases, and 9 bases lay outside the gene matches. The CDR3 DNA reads TGCGCCAGCAGCCAGTCGGGGACAGGGGTGTTGAATGAGCAGTTCTTC. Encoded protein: CASSQSGTGVLNEQFF.

The CDR3 nucleotides read TGTGCCAGCAGTTACGACAGGGTCGGCACTGAAGCTTTCTTT. Encoded protein: CASSYDRVGTEAFF. The chain has TRBV6-5 and TRBJ1-1; 7 bases line up with TRBD1. The CDR3 is 14 residues long. J lost 4 bases, V lost 2 bases, and 4 bases had no gene match. CDR1 and CDR2 from the germline V gene are MNHEY and SVGAGI.

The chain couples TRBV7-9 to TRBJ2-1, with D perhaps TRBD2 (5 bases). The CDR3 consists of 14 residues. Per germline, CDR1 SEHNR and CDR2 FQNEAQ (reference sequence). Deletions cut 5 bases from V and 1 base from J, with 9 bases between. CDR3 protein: CASSGRRSYNEQFF. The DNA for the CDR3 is TGTGCCAGCAGCGGGAGACGTTCCTACAATGAGCAGTTCTTC.

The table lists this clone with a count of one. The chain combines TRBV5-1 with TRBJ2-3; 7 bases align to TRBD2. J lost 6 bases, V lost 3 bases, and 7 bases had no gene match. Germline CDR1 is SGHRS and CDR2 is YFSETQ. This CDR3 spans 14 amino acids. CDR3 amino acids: CASSWGGGSDTQYF. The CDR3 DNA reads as TGCGCCAGCAGCTGGGGCGGGGGATCGGATACGCAGTATTTT.

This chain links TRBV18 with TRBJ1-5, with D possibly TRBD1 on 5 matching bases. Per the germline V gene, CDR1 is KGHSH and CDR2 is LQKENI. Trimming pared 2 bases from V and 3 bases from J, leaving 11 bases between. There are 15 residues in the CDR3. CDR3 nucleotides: TGTGCCAGCTCACCAGACGGGACTTACAATCAGCCCCAGCATTTT. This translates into CASSPDGTYNQPQHF.

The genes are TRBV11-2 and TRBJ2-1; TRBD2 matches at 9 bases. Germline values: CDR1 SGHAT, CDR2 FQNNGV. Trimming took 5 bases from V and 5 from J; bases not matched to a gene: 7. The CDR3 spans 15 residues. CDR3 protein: CASSRIAGGHNEQFF. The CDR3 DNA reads TGTGCCAGCAGCCGGATTGCGGGGGGGCACAATGAGCAGTTCTTC.

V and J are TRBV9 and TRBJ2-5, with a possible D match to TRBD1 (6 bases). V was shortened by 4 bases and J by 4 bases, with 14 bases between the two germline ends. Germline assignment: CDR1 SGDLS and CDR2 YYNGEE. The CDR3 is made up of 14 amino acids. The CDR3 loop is CASSSSGTRETQYF. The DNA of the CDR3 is TGTGCCAGCAGCTCCTCCGGGACAAGAGAGACCCAGTACTTC.

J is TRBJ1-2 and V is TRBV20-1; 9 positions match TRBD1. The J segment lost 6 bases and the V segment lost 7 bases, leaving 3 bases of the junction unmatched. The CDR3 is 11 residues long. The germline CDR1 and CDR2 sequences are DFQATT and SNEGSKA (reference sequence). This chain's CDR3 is CSGTGVNGYTF. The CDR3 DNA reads TGCAGTGGGACAGGGGTCAATGGCTACACCTTC.

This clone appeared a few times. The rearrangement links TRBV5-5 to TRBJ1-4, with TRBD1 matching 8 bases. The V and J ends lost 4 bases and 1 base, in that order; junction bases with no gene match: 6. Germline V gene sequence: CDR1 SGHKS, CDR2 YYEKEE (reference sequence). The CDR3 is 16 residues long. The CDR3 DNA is TGTGCCAGCAGCCGAACAGGGGGGGTAACTAATGAAAAACTGTTTTTT. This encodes CASSRTGGVTNEKLFF.

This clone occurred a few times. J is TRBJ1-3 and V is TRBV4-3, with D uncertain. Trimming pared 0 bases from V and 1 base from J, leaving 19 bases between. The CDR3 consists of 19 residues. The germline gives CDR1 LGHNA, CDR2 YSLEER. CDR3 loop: CASSQDRNGLSSSGNTIYF. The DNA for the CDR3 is TGCGCCAGCAGCCAAGATAGGAATGGACTCTCGTCTTCTGGAAACACCATATATTTT.

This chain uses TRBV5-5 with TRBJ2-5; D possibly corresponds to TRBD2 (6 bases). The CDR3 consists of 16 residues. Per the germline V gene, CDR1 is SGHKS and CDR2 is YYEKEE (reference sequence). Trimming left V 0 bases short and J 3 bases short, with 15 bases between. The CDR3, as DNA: TGTGCCAGCAGCTTGGTAGCGGCTACCGCCAAAGAGACCCAGTACTTC. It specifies CASSLVAATAKETQYF.

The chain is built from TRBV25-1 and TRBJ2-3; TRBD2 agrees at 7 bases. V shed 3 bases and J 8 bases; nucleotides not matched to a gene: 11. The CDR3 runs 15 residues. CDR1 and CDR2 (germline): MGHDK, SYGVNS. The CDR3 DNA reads TGTGCCAGCAGTGACTTGGGGGGGGAGCAAGGTACGCAGTATTTT. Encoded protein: CASSDLGGEQGTQYF.

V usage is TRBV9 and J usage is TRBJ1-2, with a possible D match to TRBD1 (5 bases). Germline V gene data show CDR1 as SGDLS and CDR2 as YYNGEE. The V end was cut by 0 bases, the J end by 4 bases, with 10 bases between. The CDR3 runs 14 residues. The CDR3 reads CASSVEQGAYGYTF. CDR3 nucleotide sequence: TGTGCCAGCAGCGTAGAGCAGGGCGCCTATGGCTACACCTTC.

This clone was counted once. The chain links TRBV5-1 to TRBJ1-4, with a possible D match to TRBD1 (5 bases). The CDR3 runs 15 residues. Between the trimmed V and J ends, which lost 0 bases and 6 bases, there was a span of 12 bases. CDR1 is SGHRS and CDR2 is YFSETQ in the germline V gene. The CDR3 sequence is CASSLGTHVDEKLFF. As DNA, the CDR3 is TGCGCCAGCAGCTTGGGGACACACGTGGATGAAAAACTGTTTTTT.

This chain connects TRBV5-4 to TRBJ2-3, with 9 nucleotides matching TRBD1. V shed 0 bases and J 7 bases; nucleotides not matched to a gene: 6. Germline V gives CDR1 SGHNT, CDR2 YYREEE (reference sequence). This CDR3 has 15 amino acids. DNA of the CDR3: TGTGCCAGCAGCTTGGTTCAGGACAGGGGTTATACGCAGTATTTT. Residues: CASSLVQDRGYTQYF.

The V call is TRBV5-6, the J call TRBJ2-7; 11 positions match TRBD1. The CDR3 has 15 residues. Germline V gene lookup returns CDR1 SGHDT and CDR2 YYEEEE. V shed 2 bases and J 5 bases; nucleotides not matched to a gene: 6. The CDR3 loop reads CASSLAGTGGDEQYF. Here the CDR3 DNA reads TGTGCCAGCAGCTTAGCCGGGACAGGGGGGGACGAGCAGTACTTC.

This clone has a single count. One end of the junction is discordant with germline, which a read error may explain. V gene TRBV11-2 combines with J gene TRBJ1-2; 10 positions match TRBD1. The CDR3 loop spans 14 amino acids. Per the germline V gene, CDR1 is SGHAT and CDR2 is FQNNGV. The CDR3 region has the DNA TGTGCCAGCAGCTTAGTAGGGACAGGGGATGGCTGCACCTTC. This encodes CASSLVGTGDGCTF. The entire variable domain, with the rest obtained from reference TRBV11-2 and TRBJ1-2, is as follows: EAGVAQSPRYKIIEKRQSVAFWCNPISGHATLYWYQQILGQGPKLLIQFQNNGVVDDSQLPKDRFSAERLKGVDSTLKIQPAKLEDSAVYLCASSLVGTGDGCTFGSGTRLTVV.

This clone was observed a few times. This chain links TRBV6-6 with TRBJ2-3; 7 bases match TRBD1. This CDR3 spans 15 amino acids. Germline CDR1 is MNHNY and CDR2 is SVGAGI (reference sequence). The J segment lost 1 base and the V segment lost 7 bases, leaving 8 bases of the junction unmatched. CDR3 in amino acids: CASTLYGTGTDTQYF. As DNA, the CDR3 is TGTGCCAGCACCCTATACGGGACAGGCACAGATACGCAGTATTTT.

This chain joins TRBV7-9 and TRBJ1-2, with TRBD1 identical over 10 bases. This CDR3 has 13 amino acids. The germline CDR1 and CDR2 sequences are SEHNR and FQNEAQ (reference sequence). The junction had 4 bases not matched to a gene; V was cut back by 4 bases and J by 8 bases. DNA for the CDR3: TGTGCCAGCAGCTGGGACAGGGGCGGCGGCTACACCTTC. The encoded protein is CASSWDRGGGYTF.

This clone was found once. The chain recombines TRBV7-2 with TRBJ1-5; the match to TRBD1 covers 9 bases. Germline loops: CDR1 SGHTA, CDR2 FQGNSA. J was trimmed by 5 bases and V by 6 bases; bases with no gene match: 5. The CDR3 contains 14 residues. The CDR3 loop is CASSRDRVYQPQHF. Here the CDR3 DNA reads TGTGCCAGCAGTCGGGACAGGGTCTATCAGCCCCAGCATTTT.

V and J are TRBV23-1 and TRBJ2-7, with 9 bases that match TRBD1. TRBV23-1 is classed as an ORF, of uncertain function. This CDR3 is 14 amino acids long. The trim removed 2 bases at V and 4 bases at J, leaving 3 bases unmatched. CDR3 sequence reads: CASSQPDRGYEQYF. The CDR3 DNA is TGCGCCAGCAGTCAACCGGACAGGGGTTACGAGCAGTACTTC.

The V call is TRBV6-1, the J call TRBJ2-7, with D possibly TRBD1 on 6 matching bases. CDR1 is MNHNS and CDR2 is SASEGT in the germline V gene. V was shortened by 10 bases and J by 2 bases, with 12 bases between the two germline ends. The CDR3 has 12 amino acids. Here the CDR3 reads CATRQATYEQYF. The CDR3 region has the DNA TGTGCCACTAGACAGGCCACCTACGAGCAGTACTTC.